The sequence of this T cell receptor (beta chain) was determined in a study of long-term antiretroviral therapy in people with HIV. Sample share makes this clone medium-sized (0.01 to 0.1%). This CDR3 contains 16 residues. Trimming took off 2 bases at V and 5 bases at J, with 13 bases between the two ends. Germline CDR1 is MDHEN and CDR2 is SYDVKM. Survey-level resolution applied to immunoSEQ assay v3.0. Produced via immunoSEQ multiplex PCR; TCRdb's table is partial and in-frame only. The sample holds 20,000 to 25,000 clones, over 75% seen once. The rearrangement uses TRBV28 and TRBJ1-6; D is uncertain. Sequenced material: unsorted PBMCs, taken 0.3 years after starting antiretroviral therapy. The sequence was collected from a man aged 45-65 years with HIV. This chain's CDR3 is CASSLLTVLNNSPLHF. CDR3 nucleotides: TGTGCCAGCAGTTTACTCACAGTACTTAATAATTCACCCCTCCACTTT. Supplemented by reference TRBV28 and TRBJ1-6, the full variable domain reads DVKVTQSSRYLVKRTGEKVFLECVQDMDHENMFWYRQDPGLGLRLIYFSYDVKMKEKGDIPEGYSVSREKKERFSLILESASTNQTSMYLCASSLLTVLNNSPLHFGNGTRLTVT.